This T cell receptor (beta chain) was sequenced during a study of technical replicates of blood from several donors. Sequencing was performed with immunoSEQ multiplex PCR; in TCRdb, only in-frame clones are kept and a portion is missing. The sample shows about 15,000 clones, 85% to 90% of them seen only once. V lost 0 bases and J 5 bases, leaving 14 bases between the germline ends. CDR3 size: 15 residues. Germline V lookup: CDR1 MGHRA, CDR2 YSYEKL. The origin of this receptor is a human donor in good health. This sequence joins TRBV4-1 and TRBJ2-7; tentatively, D is TRBD1 (5 bases). Sequences were obtained from PBMCs. The CDR3 sequence: CASSQDIGAYNEQYF. CDR3 DNA sequence: TGCGCCAGCAGCCAAGATATTGGGGCTTATAACGAGCAGTACTTC.